The next 31 T cell receptor beta chains were all read from a single sample in a study of cytomegalovirus exposure and HLA in healthy donors. The PCR was carried out with 60 Vbeta primers and 13 Jbeta primers. Assay: immunoSEQ multiplex PCR; the TCRdb copy retains only in-frame clones and omits some. The sample includes more than 150,000 clones, roughly 87% of them seen just once. Sequencing input: PBMCs. The receptors shown here come from a man aged 35 to 55 in good health and CMV-seronegative.

The chain has TRBV14 and TRBJ2-7; TRBD1 is a possible D gene (5 bases). In germline, CDR1 is SGHDN, CDR2 FVKESK. V lost 2 bases to trimming and J lost 4 bases, with 12 bases between them. The CDR3 contains 14 residues. In DNA, the CDR3 is TGTGCCAGCAGCCAAATGGGCCAGGGTTACGAGCAGTACTTC. It encodes CASSQMGQGYEQYF.

This clone was counted between two and nine times. The rearrangement links TRBV6-5 to TRBJ1-1; D remains unclear. The CDR3 runs 14 residues. CDR1 and CDR2 from the germline V gene are MNHEY and SVGAGI. Trimming removed 1 base from V and 0 bases from J, with 6 bases in between. CDR3 sequence: CASSYYDMNTEAFF. DNA of the CDR3: TGTGCCAGCAGTTACTACGACATGAACACTGAAGCTTTCTTT.

Only a few counts were recorded for this clone. The chain has TRBV5-4 and TRBJ2-7; D gene ambiguous. V shed 4 bases and J shed 0 bases, with 5 bases lying between them. The CDR3 length is 12 residues. Germline assignment: CDR1 SGHNT and CDR2 YYREEE (reference sequence). The CDR3 loop reads CASSLSSYEQYF. The CDR3 DNA reads TGTGCCAGCAGCCTAAGCTCCTACGAGCAGTACTTC. Full variable domain (missing parts from reference TRBV5-4 and TRBJ2-7): ETGVTQSPTHLIKTRGQQVTLRCSSQSGHNTVSWYQQALGQGPQFIFQYYREEENGRGNFPPRFSGLQFPNYSSELNVNALELDDSALYLCASSLSSYEQYFGPGTRLTVT.

The chain combines TRBV19 with TRBJ2-1, with TRBD2 as a possible D gene (5 bases). Germline V gene sequence: CDR1 LNHDA, CDR2 SQIVND (reference sequence). The CDR3 contains 15 residues. V was cut by 6 bases and J by 4 bases, with 16 bases left in between. CDR3 region: CASSLSAGIYNEQFF. Here the CDR3 DNA reads TGTGCCAGTAGCTTATCGGCGGGCATTTACAATGAGCAGTTCTTC.

In nucleotides, the CDR3 is TGCGCCAGCCGCCCATCTGGGACAGGGGGCGGGGAGACCCAGTACTTC. This encodes CASRPSGTGGGETQYF. V is TRBV5-1 and J is TRBJ2-5, with TRBD1 matching over 12 bases. The CDR3 is 16 residues long. Germline V CDR1 and CDR2: SGHRS, YFSETQ. The trim removed 7 bases at V and 5 bases at J, leaving 12 bases unmatched.

This rearrangement joins TRBV5-1 to TRBJ2-7; TRBD1 matches at 7 bases. Germline-derived CDR1 and CDR2 are SGHRS and YFSETQ. J gave up 7 bases and V 2 bases, and 9 bases lay outside the gene matches. The CDR3 covers 14 residues. The CDR3 spells CASSFVYRGGEQYF. As DNA, the CDR3 is TGCGCCAGCAGCTTTGTTTACAGGGGCGGGGAGCAGTACTTC.

The chain couples TRBV6-5 to TRBJ2-7, with unresolved D. The length of the CDR3 is 15 residues. The ends were cut back, 4 bases at V and 0 bases at J, with 13 bases in the middle. Germline V gene lookup returns CDR1 MNHEY and CDR2 SVGAGI. The CDR3: CASSLKDTHSYEQYF. The CDR3 region has the DNA TGTGCCAGCAGTTTAAAAGACACCCACTCCTACGAGCAGTACTTC.

This chain uses TRBV28 with TRBJ2-1; the match to TRBD2 covers 7 bases. CDR3 length equals 15 residues. Germline V gives CDR1 MDHEN, CDR2 SYDVKM. With 5 bases clipped from V and 4 bases from J, the junction kept 8 bases outside the gene matches. The CDR3 loop is CASSRRGVLYNEQFF. CDR3 DNA sequence: TGTGCCAGCAGTCGCCGGGGGGTACTTTACAATGAGCAGTTCTTC. Full variable domain (missing parts from reference TRBV28 and TRBJ2-1): DVKVTQSSRYLVKRTGEKVFLECVQDMDHENMFWYRQDPGLGLRLIYFSYDVKMKEKGDIPEGYSVSREKKERFSLILESASTNQTSMYLCASSRRGVLYNEQFFGPGTRLTVL.

This rearrangement joins TRBV7-3 to TRBJ2-2; D is unclear. The CDR3 contains 12 residues. CDR1 and CDR2 (germline): SGHTA, FQGTGA. V was trimmed by 5 bases and J by 8 bases, leaving 9 bases between them. This chain's CDR3 is CASSLPRGELFF. The CDR3 DNA is TGTGCCAGCAGCCTCCCTCGTGGGGAGCTGTTTTTT. The whole variable domain, remainder taken from reference TRBV7-3 and TRBJ2-2, is GAGVSQTPSNKVTEKGKYVELRCDPISGHTALYWYRQSLGQGPEFLIYFQGTGAADDSGLPNDRFFAVRPEGSVSTLKIQRTERGDSAVYLCASSLPRGELFFGEGSRLTVL.

The rearrangement links TRBV12-5 to TRBJ2-7, with 7 bases that match TRBD1. Germline assignment: CDR1 LGHNT and CDR2 FRNRAP. There are 14 residues in the CDR3. After removal of 7 bases from V and 3 bases from J, the junction contained 9 bases not matched to a gene. CDR3 sequence: CASAPDRLNYEQYF. CDR3 in DNA: TGTGCTAGTGCCCCGGACAGGCTGAACTACGAGCAGTACTTC.

This clone turned up a few times. J is TRBJ2-2 and V is TRBV6-5; D is undetermined. The V end was cut by 8 bases, the J end by 5 bases, with 6 bases between. This CDR3 has 11 residues. Germline values: CDR1 MNHEY, CDR2 SVGAGI. CDR3 nucleotide sequence: TGTGCCAGCCGGAGAACCGGGGAGCTGTTTTTT. Residues: CASRRTGELFF.

This clone has a single count. This chain joins TRBV2 and TRBJ1-2; D unresolved. Germline V gene sequence: CDR1 SNHLY, CDR2 FYNNEI. The CDR3 runs to 14 residues. V gave up 8 bases and J gave up 1 base, with 14 bases separating them. CDR3 protein: CASAKEGSNYGYTF. The CDR3 nucleotides are TGTGCCAGCGCGAAGGAGGGTAGTAACTATGGCTACACCTTC. Based on the CDR3 plus reference TRBV2 and TRBJ1-2, the full variable domain is EPEVTQTPSHQVTQMGQEVILRCVPISNHLYFYWYRQILGQKVEFLVSFYNNEISEKSEIFDDQFSVERPDGSNFTLKIRSTKLEDSAMYFCASAKEGSNYGYTFGSGTRLTVV.

The V and J genes are TRBV5-8 and TRBJ1-2; no definite D call. The CDR3 loop spans 15 amino acids. Germline V CDR1 and CDR2: SGHTS, YDEGEE. Between the trimmed V and J ends, which lost 0 bases and 4 bases, there was a span of 13 bases. The CDR3 region has the DNA TGTGCCAGCAGCTTGGGGCCGGGTAGAGGCTATGGCTACACCTTC. Protein: CASSLGPGRGYGYTF.

This clone was counted between two and nine times. The chain has TRBV9 and TRBJ2-3; D remains ambiguous. Deletions cut 3 bases from V and 3 bases from J, with 14 bases between. Germline assignment: CDR1 SGDLS and CDR2 YYNGEE. The CDR3 contains 15 residues. The CDR3 bases are TGTGCCAGCAGCGGAGGAAGAATTCGAACAGATACGCAGTATTTT. It specifies CASSGGRIRTDTQYF.

The V gene is TRBV28, the J gene TRBJ1-5; D is uncertain. Germline V gene lookup returns CDR1 MDHEN and CDR2 SYDVKM. V was clipped by 2 bases and J by 1 base, with 9 bases between them. The CDR3 contains 15 residues. The CDR3 protein is CASSLPHTSNQPQHF. The DNA of the CDR3 is TGTGCCAGCAGTTTACCCCATACAAGCAATCAGCCCCAGCATTTT.

This chain links TRBV5-1 with TRBJ1-1; D possibly corresponds to TRBD1 (5 bases). V lost 4 bases to trimming and J lost 6 bases, with 16 bases between them. This CDR3 is 14 amino acids long. The germline gives CDR1 SGHRS, CDR2 YFSETQ. DNA of the CDR3: TGCGCCAGCAGCGCCCTGACCGCGGGGCCTGAAGCTTTCTTT. Translation: CASSALTAGPEAFF.

This sequence joins TRBV6-5 and TRBJ2-7; D might be TRBD1 (7 bases). V was cut by 6 bases and J by 2 bases, with 14 bases left in between. Germline CDR1 reads MNHEY; CDR2 reads SVGAGI. There are 14 residues in the CDR3. The CDR3: CASRTRQGTYEQYF. CDR3 DNA: TGTGCCAGCAGGACTAGACAGGGTACCTACGAGCAGTACTTC.

The chain links TRBV5-8 to TRBJ2-5; perhaps TRBD2 as D (6 bases). V was pared by 1 base and J by 0 bases, with 13 bases between. The CDR3 loop spans 16 amino acids. CDR1 is SGHTS, CDR2 YDEGEE, per germline. The CDR3 reads CASSLWIGGYQETQYF. The CDR3 nucleotides read TGTGCCAGCAGCTTGTGGATTGGGGGGTACCAAGAGACCCAGTACTTC.

The chain carries TRBV19 and TRBJ2-1, with 9 positions matching TRBD2. Germline CDR1 LNHDA, CDR2 SQIVND (reference sequence). With 5 bases clipped from V and 2 bases from J, the junction kept 4 bases outside the gene matches. The CDR3 has 15 residues. The CDR3 spells CASSQAGGTYNEQFF. CDR3 DNA sequence: TGTGCCAGTAGTCAAGCGGGAGGCACCTACAATGAGCAGTTCTTC.

This chain uses TRBV5-1 with TRBJ2-7; D possibly corresponds to TRBD1 (6 bases). V was trimmed by 1 base and J by 5 bases, leaving 10 bases between them. The CDR3 totals 13 residues. CDR1 is SGHRS, CDR2 YFSETQ, per germline. The CDR3 DNA reads TGCGCCAGCAGCTTGACAGGGAGCCACGAGCAGTACTTC. Encoded protein: CASSLTGSHEQYF.

This rearrangement joins TRBV27 to TRBJ1-1; D uncertain. Trimming cost V 6 bases and J 0 bases, with 14 bases left between them. Per germline, CDR1 MNHEY and CDR2 SMNVEV (reference sequence). The CDR3 has 15 residues. CDR3 residues: CASSPPRPMNTEAFF. In DNA form, the CDR3 reads TGTGCCAGCAGCCCCCCCAGGCCTATGAACACTGAAGCTTTCTTT.

The chain recombines TRBV5-5 with TRBJ2-7, with 8 bases lining up with TRBD1. J lost 2 bases, V lost 0 bases, and 19 bases had no gene match. This CDR3 is 20 amino acids long. The germline V gene has CDR1 SGHKS and CDR2 YYEKEE (reference sequence). The CDR3 loop reads CASSLDDRGRLYLLPYEQYF. CDR3 sequence (DNA): TGTGCCAGCAGCTTGGACGACAGGGGTCGGCTGTACCTTTTGCCCTACGAGCAGTACTTC.

V is TRBV5-1 and J is TRBJ2-3; D ambiguous. The V end was cut by 4 bases, the J end by 2 bases, with 11 bases between. This CDR3 is built from 14 residues. Germline CDR1 and CDR2: SGHRS and YFSETQ. The CDR3 DNA is TGCGCCAGCAGCCCCGGTCGTCACACAGATACGCAGTATTTT. Protein product: CASSPGRHTDTQYF.

The V and J genes are TRBV28 and TRBJ2-7; 11 bases line up with TRBD1. The germline gives CDR1 MDHEN, CDR2 SYDVKM. This CDR3 has 14 residues. After removal of 6 bases from V and 3 bases from J, the junction contained 4 bases not matched to a gene. The CDR3 region is CASRRTGGIYEQYF. The CDR3 nucleotides read TGTGCCAGCAGGCGGACAGGGGGCATCTACGAGCAGTACTTC. Supplemented by reference TRBV28 and TRBJ2-7, the full variable domain reads DVKVTQSSRYLVKRTGEKVFLECVQDMDHENMFWYRQDPGLGLRLIYFSYDVKMKEKGDIPEGYSVSREKKERFSLILESASTNQTSMYLCASRRTGGIYEQYFGPGTRLTVT.

The rearrangement uses TRBV7-3 and TRBJ2-3; 10 bases fit TRBD2. The CDR3 has 18 amino acids. Unmatched junction bases numbered 13, after V lost 5 bases and J lost 2 bases. Germline-derived CDR1 and CDR2 are SGHTA and FQGTGA. CDR3 amino acids: CASSPRGGSGRHTDTQYF. The CDR3 region has the DNA TGTGCCAGCAGCCCCAGGGGGGGTAGCGGGAGGCACACAGATACGCAGTATTTT.

J is TRBJ2-5 and V is TRBV27; TRBD2 matches 15 bases. Unmatched junction bases numbered 11, after V lost 2 bases and J lost 7 bases. The length of the CDR3 is 18 residues. Germline CDR1 reads MNHEY; CDR2 reads SMNVEV (reference sequence). CDR3 coding DNA: TGTGCCAGCAGTTTAAACGGACTAGCGGGAGGGCCGAGGCGGACCCAGTACTTC. Residues: CASSLNGLAGGPRRTQYF.

V and J are TRBV9 and TRBJ2-7, with D tentatively TRBD2 (6 bases). The CDR3 covers 14 residues. The V gene lost 2 bases and the J gene lost 0 bases, with 9 bases spanning the gap. Per germline, CDR1 SGDLS and CDR2 YYNGEE. CDR3 protein: CASSVGLSSYEQYF. In DNA, the CDR3 is TGTGCCAGCAGCGTGGGACTTAGCTCCTACGAGCAGTACTTC.

V gene TRBV28 combines with J gene TRBJ1-2, with D possibly TRBD1 on 6 matching bases. The CDR3 length is 15 residues. With 5 bases removed from V and 2 bases from J, the gap between germline ends came to 15 bases. Germline V gene sequence: CDR1 MDHEN, CDR2 SYDVKM. In DNA, the CDR3 is TGTGCCAGCAGTAATTTCGGACAGATGAACTATGGCTACACCTTC. Protein sequence: CASSNFGQMNYGYTF.

V and J are TRBV28 and TRBJ1-3; possible D gene TRBD1, 6 bases. Germline CDR1 MDHEN, CDR2 SYDVKM. The CDR3 has 18 amino acids. Trimming took off 2 bases at V and 0 bases at J, with 17 bases between the two ends. The CDR3 spells CASSLRGGWGGSGNTIYF. The CDR3, as DNA: TGTGCCAGCAGTTTAAGGGGGGGTTGGGGGGGCTCTGGAAACACCATATATTTT.

The chain couples TRBV7-2 to TRBJ1-2; 9 nucleotides align to TRBD1. This CDR3 has 17 amino acids. The V segment lost 1 base and the J segment 4 bases; nucleotides outside the gene matches: 10. Germline CDR1 and CDR2: SGHTA and FQGNSA. DNA of the CDR3: TGTGCCAGCAGCTTAGACCCTAACAGGGGGCTGGGCTATGGCTACACCTTC. This encodes CASSLDPNRGLGYGYTF.

A few counts support this clone. CDR3 protein: CAWRRRRTEAFF. CDR3 coding DNA: TGTGCCTGGAGAAGGCGGCGGACTGAAGCTTTCTTT. This chain connects TRBV30 to TRBJ1-1; D gene ambiguous. Germline V gene sequence: CDR1 GTSNPN, CDR2 SVGIG (reference sequence). The CDR3 covers 12 residues. Trimming took 3 bases from V and 5 from J, leaving 10 bases between them.